Below are 10 T cell receptor beta chains sequenced from a single sample in a study of technical replicates of blood from a few donors. The data were produced by immunoSEQ multiplex PCR, yet TCRdb's version contains in-frame clones alone and is incomplete. Among 55,000 to 65,000 clones listed, roughly 90% were seen once. The sample taken for sequencing was PBMCs. Receptors were obtained from a human donor in good health. Some clones in this sample may be carry-over from other donors' samples.

V and J are TRBV27 and TRBJ2-2; 8 positions agree with TRBD2. The CDR3 covers 16 residues. Germline V lookup: CDR1 MNHEY, CDR2 SMNVEV (reference sequence). The V segment lost 6 bases and the J segment 4 bases; nucleotides outside the gene matches: 10. In DNA, the CDR3 is TGTGCCAGCAGAGGCAGCGGGAGCGGTGGCACCGGGGAGCTGTTTTTT. Protein sequence: CASRGSGSGGTGELFF.

CDR3 DNA sequence: TGCGCCAGCAGGTCTAGCGGGGGGGCGGCTCGGGCAGATACGCAGTATTTT. Protein: CASRSSGGAARADTQYF. The chain recombines TRBV4-1 with TRBJ2-3; 12 bases fit TRBD2. The ends lost 6 bases at V and 4 bases at J; junction bases unmatched: 11. The CDR3 sequence is 17 residues long. Germline V gives CDR1 MGHRA, CDR2 YSYEKL.

This sequence joins TRBV2 and TRBJ2-3; a weak D match, TRBD1 (7 bases). Germline CDR1 and CDR2: SNHLY and FYNNEI. This CDR3 has 15 amino acids. The V end lost 4 bases, the J end lost 2 bases, and 13 bases lay between the germline ends. CDR3 region: CASSAEGTATDTQYF. CDR3 bases: TGTGCCAGCAGTGCGGAGGGGACAGCCACAGATACGCAGTATTTT.

J is TRBJ1-4 and V is TRBV9; D is undetermined. The V and J ends lost 0 bases and 0 bases respectively, with 6 bases between them. The CDR3 contains 15 residues. Per germline, CDR1 SGDLS and CDR2 YYNGEE. For the CDR3, the DNA is TGTGCCAGCAGCGTAGGAGGATCAACTAATGAAAAACTGTTTTTT. It translates to CASSVGGSTNEKLFF.

This chain joins TRBV12-5 and TRBJ2-7; D possibly corresponds to TRBD1 (7 bases). CDR1 and CDR2 (germline): LGHNT, FRNRAP. The CDR3 runs to 18 residues. Trimming took off 0 bases at V and 0 bases at J, with 18 bases between the two ends. The DNA for the CDR3 is TGTGCTAGTGGTTTGGTATCTGGGGGGACAGTCAACTCCTACGAGCAGTACTTC. Translated, it gives CASGLVSGGTVNSYEQYF.

The J gene is TRBJ2-1, the V gene TRBV7-9; D may be TRBD2 (6 bases). The V gene lost 5 bases and the J gene lost 8 bases, with 13 bases spanning the gap. Germline V gene data show CDR1 as SEHNR and CDR2 as FQNEAQ (reference sequence). The CDR3 contains 13 residues. CDR3 in DNA: TGTGCCAGCAGCCCAGGACTAACCTATGAGCAGTTCTTC. Translating it yields CASSPGLTYEQFF.

The chain recombines TRBV11-3 with TRBJ2-1, with 11 bases matching TRBD2. Losses at the gene ends were 1 base for V and 5 bases for J; bases not matched to a gene: 13. CDR3 length: 19 amino acids. CDR1 is SGHNT and CDR2 is YENEEA in the germline V gene. The CDR3 sequence: CASSLGGVWGLADNNEQFF. CDR3 bases: TGTGCCAGCAGCTTAGGTGGGGTTTGGGGACTAGCGGACAACAATGAGCAGTTCTTC.

This clone was detected a few times. The chain uses TRBV7-2 and TRBJ1-6; perhaps TRBD1 as D (6 bases). The CDR3 has 15 residues. V was shortened by 6 bases and J by 9 bases, with 18 bases between the two germline ends. The germline gives CDR1 SGHTA, CDR2 FQGNSA. The CDR3 DNA is TGTGCCAGCAGGGGGGACACCCCTATGGTTTCACCCCTCCACTTT. The encoded protein is CASRGDTPMVSPLHF.

This sequence joins TRBV19 and TRBJ2-7; tentative D call: TRBD1 (5 bases). This CDR3 region has 11 residues. V was pared by 5 bases and J by 5 bases, with 7 bases between. Germline V lookup: CDR1 LNHDA, CDR2 SQIVND (reference sequence). CDR3 bases: TGTGCCAGTAGTCAGGGTAACGAGCAGTACTTC. It encodes CASSQGNEQYF.

This chain's CDR3 is CAWRGDTISPQHF. The CDR3 DNA sequence: TGTGCCTGGAGAGGGGACACCATCTCGCCCCAGCATTTT. V is TRBV30 and J is TRBJ1-5, with a possible D match to TRBD1 (6 bases). Germline V lookup: CDR1 GTSNPN, CDR2 SVGIG (reference sequence). CDR3 length: 13 residues. V was shortened by 3 bases and J by 9 bases, with 15 bases between the two germline ends.